Listed below are T cell receptor beta chains from one sample, sequenced in a study of molecular identifiers for immune sequencing clone quantification. TCRdb reprocessed the PCR reads with MiXCR, giving one entry per CDR3 protein. The data show hundreds of thousands of distinct CDR3 sequences, roughly 23% seen once. Sequencing was carried out using naive CD8+ T cells from blood, with Jurkat cell RNA spiked in. These receptors were obtained from a human donor in good health. Some libraries in this study had Jurkat cell RNA spiked in. Both conserved end residues are part of each CDR3. The order of the fields is J gene, V gene, D gene, clone size, CDR3 DNA, CDR3 protein. The D gene is left open where the match is weak. Only part of the rows carry a size: once, few, many, or a class if the clone is expanded.

J gene: TRBJ1-1
V gene: TRBV3-1
D gene: .
clone size: .
CDR3 DNA: TGTGCCAGCAGCCAAAGGGTACAGGGCTCTGAAGCTTTCTTT
CDR3 protein: CASSQRVQGSEAFF

J gene: TRBJ1-4
V gene: TRBV7-9
D gene: TRBD1
clone size: .
CDR3 DNA: TGTGCCAGCAGAAACAGGGGTACTAATGAAAAACTGTTTTTT
CDR3 protein: CASRNRGTNEKLFF

J gene: TRBJ2-3
V gene: TRBV4-1
D gene: .
clone size: .
CDR3 DNA: TGCGCCAGCAGCCAGTCGGGATCGGGGGGCGGCACAGATACGCAGTATTTT
CDR3 protein: CASSQSGSGGGTDTQYF

J gene: TRBJ2-7
V gene: TRBV20-1
D gene: .
clone size: .
CDR3 DNA: TGCAGTGCTCTGTTAGATTTCCCCTCCTACGAGCAGTACTTC
CDR3 protein: CSALLDFPSYEQYF

J gene: TRBJ2-7
V gene: TRBV25-1
D gene: .
clone size: many
CDR3 DNA: TGTGCCAGCAGTGTAGTGAATTGGGGAGAGCAGTACTTC
CDR3 protein: CASSVVNWGEQYF

J gene: TRBJ2-2
V gene: TRBV7-9
D gene: TRBD1
clone size: .
CDR3 DNA: TGTGCCAGCAGCCCGACAGGGGGCCAACTCACCGGGGAGCTGTTTTTT
CDR3 protein: CASSPTGGQLTGELFF

J gene: TRBJ2-4
V gene: TRBV20-1
D gene: .
clone size: few
CDR3 DNA: TGCAGTGCTAGCGGGAGAACCAAAAACATTCAGTACTTC
CDR3 protein: CSASGRTKNIQYF

J gene: TRBJ1-1
V gene: TRBV5-4
D gene: .
clone size: many
CDR3 DNA: TGTGCCAGCAGCTTGGGGAGCCTGAACACTGAAGCTTTCTTT
CDR3 protein: CASSLGSLNTEAFF

J gene: TRBJ2-3
V gene: TRBV7-9
D gene: .
clone size: many
CDR3 DNA: TGTGCCAGCAGCCTGGTTGGGGCAGATACGCAGTATTTT
CDR3 protein: CASSLVGADTQYF

J gene: TRBJ1-1
V gene: TRBV6-2/TRBV6-3
D gene: .
clone size: many
CDR3 DNA: TGTGCCAGCGGTGACAGTTACACTGAAGCTTTCTTT
CDR3 protein: CASGDSYTEAFF

J gene: TRBJ2-1
V gene: TRBV5-6
D gene: .
clone size: few
CDR3 DNA: TGTGCCAGCAGCTTTTCCCTCACTAGCGAGCAGTTCTTC
CDR3 protein: CASSFSLTSEQFF

J gene: TRBJ2-3
V gene: TRBV4-1
D gene: .
clone size: .
CDR3 DNA: TGCGCCAGCCGCCCACCCGGTATCCACACAGATACGCAGTCTTTT
CDR3 protein: CASRPPGIHTDTQSF

J gene: TRBJ2-3
V gene: TRBV19
D gene: .
clone size: few
CDR3 DNA: TGTGCCAGTAGTCATGCGGGTATTTACACAGATACGCAGTATTTT
CDR3 protein: CASSHAGIYTDTQYF

J gene: TRBJ2-3
V gene: TRBV12-3/TRBV12-4
D gene: TRBD2
clone size: .
CDR3 DNA: TGTGCCAGCAGTTTGGGACTAGCGGGAGTTAGCACAGATACGCAGTATTTT
CDR3 protein: CASSLGLAGVSTDTQYF

J gene: TRBJ1-1
V gene: TRBV5-4
D gene: TRBD1
clone size: .
CDR3 DNA: TGTGCCAGCAGCGCCATTGGACAGGACACTGAAGCTTTCTTT
CDR3 protein: CASSAIGQDTEAFF

J gene: TRBJ2-3
V gene: TRBV2
D gene: TRBD2
clone size: .
CDR3 DNA: TGTGCCAGCAGCATAGCGGGGGGCCCCTCGGCAGATACGCAGTATTTT
CDR3 protein: CASSIAGGPSADTQYF

J gene: TRBJ1-5
V gene: TRBV4-1
D gene: TRBD1
clone size: many
CDR3 DNA: TGCGCCAGCAGCCAGGGACAGGGAGGGAATCAGCCCCAGCATTTT
CDR3 protein: CASSQGQGGNQPQHF

J gene: TRBJ1-5
V gene: TRBV4-1
D gene: .
clone size: many
CDR3 DNA: TGCGCCAGCAGCCAAGTTGTAGAGAATCAGCCCCAGCATTTT
CDR3 protein: CASSQVVENQPQHF

J gene: TRBJ2-1
V gene: TRBV28
D gene: TRBD1
clone size: .
CDR3 DNA: TGTGCCAGCAGTCCCACCCTGGACAGGAGGAACTACAATGAGCAGTTCTTC
CDR3 protein: CASSPTLDRRNYNEQFF

J gene: TRBJ2-1
V gene: TRBV2
D gene: TRBD1
clone size: .
CDR3 DNA: TGTGCCAGCGGACGGACAGGGGGGCAGTTCTTC
CDR3 protein: CASGRTGGQFF

J gene: TRBJ2-7
V gene: TRBV5-1
D gene: TRBD1
clone size: many
CDR3 DNA: TGCGCCAGCAGCTCCGGGACAGGGGAGGTCGAGCAGTACTTC
CDR3 protein: CASSSGTGEVEQYF

J gene: TRBJ2-1
V gene: TRBV4-3
D gene: .
clone size: few
CDR3 DNA: TGCGCCAGCAGCCAAAACATACGAGGGACTGGAGCCACCAATGAGCAGTTCTTC
CDR3 protein: CASSQNIRGTGATNEQFF

J gene: TRBJ1-1
V gene: TRBV7-9
D gene: .
clone size: many
CDR3 DNA: TGTGCCAGCACCGCCGCCGAGGCTGAAGCTTTCTTT
CDR3 protein: CASTAAEAEAFF

J gene: TRBJ2-5
V gene: TRBV12-3/TRBV12-4
D gene: TRBD2
clone size: few
CDR3 DNA: TGTGCCAGCAGCCATTCCCCTGGGCGGGGGGAAGAGACCCAGTACTTC
CDR3 protein: CASSHSPGRGEETQYF

J gene: TRBJ2-3
V gene: TRBV5-4
D gene: .
clone size: many
CDR3 DNA: TGTGCCAGCAGCTTACCCGGAGGTACAGATACGCAGTATTTT
CDR3 protein: CASSLPGGTDTQYF

J gene: TRBJ2-7
V gene: TRBV4-3
D gene: .
clone size: many
CDR3 DNA: TGCGCCAGCAGCCAAGATTCCGCCTACGAGCAGTACTTC
CDR3 protein: CASSQDSAYEQYF

J gene: TRBJ1-5
V gene: TRBV20-1
D gene: .
clone size: many
CDR3 DNA: TGCAGTGCTAGAGATCAGAGGTGGGGAAAGCATAGCAATCAGCCCCAGCATTTT
CDR3 protein: CSARDQRWGKHSNQPQHF

J gene: TRBJ1-2
V gene: TRBV7-3
D gene: .
clone size: many
CDR3 DNA: TGTGCCAGCAGCCCCCGCAGTTGGTTGATTGGCTACACCTTC
CDR3 protein: CASSPRSWLIGYTF

J gene: TRBJ2-7
V gene: TRBV7-9
D gene: .
clone size: few
CDR3 DNA: TGTGCCAGCAGCTTAGGGGCGGTAACCTACGAGCAGTACTTC
CDR3 protein: CASSLGAVTYEQYF

J gene: TRBJ2-3
V gene: TRBV5-6
D gene: .
clone size: .
CDR3 DNA: TGTGCCAGCAGACCTGGACCTCGCACAGATACGCAGTATTTT
CDR3 protein: CASRPGPRTDTQYF

J gene: TRBJ1-5
V gene: TRBV27
D gene: .
clone size: .
CDR3 DNA: TGTGCCAGCAGTTTATTATTCGGGGGAAATCAGCCCCAGCATTTT
CDR3 protein: CASSLLFGGNQPQHF

J gene: TRBJ1-1
V gene: TRBV12-3/TRBV12-4
D gene: .
clone size: many
CDR3 DNA: TGTGCCAGCAATCAGGGTGCGTGGACTGAAGCTTTCTTT
CDR3 protein: CASNQGAWTEAFF

J gene: TRBJ2-3
V gene: TRBV7-6
D gene: TRBD2
clone size: few
CDR3 DNA: TGTGCCAGCAGCCCGGGACTACCGAGCACAGATACGCAGTATTTT
CDR3 protein: CASSPGLPSTDTQYF

J gene: TRBJ2-7
V gene: TRBV9
D gene: .
clone size: many
CDR3 DNA: TGTGCCAGCAGCTTAGGGACCGGGTACTACGAGCAGTACTTC
CDR3 protein: CASSLGTGYYEQYF

J gene: TRBJ1-1
V gene: TRBV7-3
D gene: .
clone size: .
CDR3 DNA: TGTGCCAGCAGCTTAGGACCGGGACACCAAGAAGCTTTCTTT
CDR3 protein: CASSLGPGHQEAFF

J gene: TRBJ2-7
V gene: TRBV5-1
D gene: TRBD1
clone size: many
CDR3 DNA: TGCGCCAGCAGGACAGGGGCTGCCTACGAGCAGTACTTC
CDR3 protein: CASRTGAAYEQYF

J gene: TRBJ2-7
V gene: TRBV4-2
D gene: .
clone size: many
CDR3 DNA: TGTGCCAGCAGCCAAGATCCCGTCCAGGGCCACGAGCAGTACTTC
CDR3 protein: CASSQDPVQGHEQYF

J gene: TRBJ2-7
V gene: TRBV2
D gene: .
clone size: .
CDR3 DNA: TGTGCCAGCAAACTAGCAGCCCTAACCTACGAGCAGTACTTC
CDR3 protein: CASKLAALTYEQYF

J gene: TRBJ2-3
V gene: TRBV7-2
D gene: .
clone size: few
CDR3 DNA: TGTGCCAGCAGCCTCGATACCGCGGACCCCACAGATACGCAGTATTTT
CDR3 protein: CASSLDTADPTDTQYF

J gene: TRBJ2-7
V gene: TRBV4-3
D gene: TRBD1
clone size: .
CDR3 DNA: TGCGCCAGCAGCCGAAACCGGGACAGCACCTACAAGCAGTACTTC
CDR3 protein: CASSRNRDSTYKQYF

J gene: TRBJ2-5
V gene: TRBV14
D gene: .
clone size: once
CDR3 DNA: TGTGCCAGCAGCCAGACGGGGACATTCCCGTACCAAGAGACCCAGTACTTC
CDR3 protein: CASSQTGTFPYQETQYF

J gene: TRBJ2-3
V gene: TRBV12-3/TRBV12-4
D gene: TRBD2
clone size: many
CDR3 DNA: TGTGCCAGCAATGGACTAGCGGGAGGGCGCACAGATACGCAGTATTTT
CDR3 protein: CASNGLAGGRTDTQYF

J gene: TRBJ1-4
V gene: TRBV12-3/TRBV12-4
D gene: .
clone size: few
CDR3 DNA: TGTGCCAGCAGTGCCCCTACAGGGACGATTCGTGAAAAACTGTTTTTT
CDR3 protein: CASSAPTGTIREKLFF

J gene: TRBJ2-3
V gene: TRBV5-4
D gene: .
clone size: .
CDR3 DNA: TGTGCCAGCAGCTTGGTAATAGCGACTAGCACAGATACGCAGTATTTT
CDR3 protein: CASSLVIATSTDTQYF

J gene: TRBJ1-1
V gene: TRBV27
D gene: .
clone size: many
CDR3 DNA: TGTGCCAGCAGACCCCTAGGGTCCCTTGAAGCTTTCTTT
CDR3 protein: CASRPLGSLEAFF

J gene: TRBJ2-7
V gene: TRBV4-3
D gene: TRBD2
clone size: .
CDR3 DNA: TGCGCCAGCAGCCAAGTACTAGAGACTAGCGTCTACGAGCAGTACTTC
CDR3 protein: CASSQVLETSVYEQYF

J gene: TRBJ2-2
V gene: TRBV6-5
D gene: .
clone size: few
CDR3 DNA: TGTGCCAGCAGTTACTCGGTCGGGGGTGGAACCGGGGAGCTGTTTTTT
CDR3 protein: CASSYSVGGGTGELFF

J gene: TRBJ1-1
V gene: TRBV6-5
D gene: .
clone size: .
CDR3 DNA: TGTGCCAGCAGCTCCGGACAAGGAGTGAACACTGAAGCTTTCTTT
CDR3 protein: CASSSGQGVNTEAFF

J gene: TRBJ2-1
V gene: TRBV19
D gene: TRBD2
clone size: few
CDR3 DNA: TGTGCCAGTAGAAGGAGCGGGGGGTCCTACAATGAGCAGTTCTTC
CDR3 protein: CASRRSGGSYNEQFF

J gene: TRBJ2-7
V gene: TRBV4-3
D gene: .
clone size: .
CDR3 DNA: TGCGCCAGCAGCCAAGATTTAAATTTTTATTCCGGCAGCGCCTACGAGCAGTACTTC
CDR3 protein: CASSQDLNFYSGSAYEQYF

J gene: TRBJ1-4
V gene: TRBV6-1
D gene: .
clone size: few
CDR3 DNA: TGTGCCAGCTGTATCAGGGGCACTAATGAAAAACTGTTTTTT
CDR3 protein: CASCIRGTNEKLFF

J gene: TRBJ2-1
V gene: TRBV11-2
D gene: TRBD2
clone size: few
CDR3 DNA: TGTGCCAGCAGCTCGGGACTAGGGGCCCCTGAGCAGTTCTTC
CDR3 protein: CASSSGLGAPEQFF

J gene: TRBJ2-5
V gene: TRBV9
D gene: .
clone size: .
CDR3 DNA: TGTGCCAGCTCCAAGGATGGAGGAGGGGAGGCCCAGTACTTC
CDR3 protein: CASSKDGGGEAQYF

J gene: TRBJ1-5
V gene: TRBV5-6
D gene: .
clone size: few
CDR3 DNA: TGTGCCAGCAGCTATGGCCCACAGGACCAATATAGCAATCAGCCCCAGCATTTT
CDR3 protein: CASSYGPQDQYSNQPQHF

J gene: TRBJ2-7
V gene: TRBV4-3
D gene: .
clone size: few
CDR3 DNA: TGCGCCAGCAGCCAGGGCAGCTGGACCTACGAGCAGTACTTC
CDR3 protein: CASSQGSWTYEQYF

J gene: TRBJ2-7
V gene: TRBV6-5
D gene: TRBD1
clone size: .
CDR3 DNA: TGTGCCGGCAGTTATACGCCCCGGACAGGCTACTCCTACGAGCAGTACTTC
CDR3 protein: CAGSYTPRTGYSYEQYF

J gene: TRBJ2-5
V gene: TRBV7-6
D gene: .
clone size: few
CDR3 DNA: TGTGCCAGCAGCTTATCGAGCGCGTCACAGACCCAGTACTTC
CDR3 protein: CASSLSSASQTQYF

J gene: TRBJ2-1
V gene: TRBV19
D gene: TRBD2
clone size: .
CDR3 DNA: TGTGCCAGTAACCCCGGGACTAGCGTTGAGCAGTTCTTC
CDR3 protein: CASNPGTSVEQFF

J gene: TRBJ2-3
V gene: TRBV30
D gene: TRBD1
clone size: .
CDR3 DNA: TGTGCCTGGACACTGGGACAGGGGTCAGATACGCAGTATTTT
CDR3 protein: CAWTLGQGSDTQYF